This entry describes one T cell receptor beta chain. Antigen unknown. These data are taken from a study of OX40 agonist ivuxolimab in advanced cancers. At the level of the study: Intravenous ivuxolimab at 0.01 to 10 mg/kg was given to patients every 2 weeks. Partial responses were achieved by three patients, of whom one had hepatocellular carcinoma and two had cutaneous melanoma. Study-level points and caveats: Partial responders at 0.1-3.0 mg/kg had among the lowest clonal expansion. Blood T cells, both CD4+ and CD8+, expanded clonally by week 6 at 0.1 to 3.0 mg/kg.

Sequenced by immunoSEQ multiplex PCR; TCRdb stores in-frame clones only, minus some. The profile shows about 32,000 clones, approximately 80% of them singletons. V was shortened by 2 bases and J by 5 bases, with 9 bases between the two germline ends. This CDR3 region has 14 residues. Per the germline V gene, CDR1 is WNHNN and CDR2 is SYGVQD (reference sequence). The chain is built from TRBV10-1 and TRBJ2-2; D is unclear. This receptor was identified in an adult with an advanced solid tumor such as melanoma, head and neck, liver or kidney cancer. This sample comprised CD4+ or CD8+ T cells sorted from blood, obtained in a trial of the OX40 agonist ivuxolimab. Written as DNA, the CDR3 is TGCGCCAGCAGTGAGCTAATAGCTACCGGGGAGCTGTTTTTT. This gives the protein CASSELIATGELFF.